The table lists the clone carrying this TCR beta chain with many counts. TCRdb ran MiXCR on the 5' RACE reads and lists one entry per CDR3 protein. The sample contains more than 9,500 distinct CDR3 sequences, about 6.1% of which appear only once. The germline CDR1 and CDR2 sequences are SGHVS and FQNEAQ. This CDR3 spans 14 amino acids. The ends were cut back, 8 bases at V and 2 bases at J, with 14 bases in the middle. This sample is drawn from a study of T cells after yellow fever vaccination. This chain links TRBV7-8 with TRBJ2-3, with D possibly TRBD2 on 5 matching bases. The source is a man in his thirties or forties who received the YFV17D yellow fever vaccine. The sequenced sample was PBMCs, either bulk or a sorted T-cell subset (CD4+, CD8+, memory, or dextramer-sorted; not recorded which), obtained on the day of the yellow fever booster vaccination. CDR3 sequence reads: CASYSGSYTDTQYF. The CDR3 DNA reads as TGTGCCAGCTACTCGGGATCTTACACAGATACGCAGTATTTT.